The 9 T cell receptor beta chains below come from one sample, sequenced in a study of cytomegalovirus exposure and HLA in healthy donors. The PCR ran on 60 Vbeta and 13 Jbeta primers. Libraries were prepared by immunoSEQ multiplex PCR; TCRdb keeps only in-frame clonotypes and omits some of them. The repertoire holds over 130,000 clones, with approximately 80% as singletons. The sample consisted of PBMCs. Receptors originate from a man aged 50 or older in good health and CMV-seronegative.

V gene TRBV30 combines with J gene TRBJ1-5, with D possibly TRBD1 on 5 matching bases. V gave up 0 bases and J gave up 6 bases, with 12 bases separating them. The CDR3 has 14 amino acids. Per the germline V gene, CDR1 is GTSNPN and CDR2 is SVGIG (reference sequence). The CDR3 nucleotides are TGTGCCTGGAGTGTACCACAGGCTCGTCAGCCCCAGCATTTT. It is translated as CAWSVPQARQPQHF. Full variable domain (outside the CDR3, taken from reference TRBV30 and TRBJ1-5): SQTIHQWPATLVQPVGSPLSLECTVEGTSNPNLYWYRQAAGRGLQLLFYSVGIGQISSEVPQNLSASRPQDRQFILSSKKLLLSDSGFYLCAWSVPQARQPQHFGDGTRLSIL.

The chain has TRBV18 and TRBJ2-3; 8 positions match TRBD2. Germline V gene sequence: CDR1 KGHSH, CDR2 LQKENI. V shed 3 bases and J 6 bases; nucleotides not matched to a gene: 14. The CDR3 covers 17 residues. The CDR3 DNA is TGTGCCAGCTCACCCCTGGTAGAGACTCAGCGGGGGGATACGCAGTATTTT. Protein sequence: CASSPLVETQRGDTQYF. Variable domain in full (rest from reference TRBV18 and TRBJ2-3): NAGVMQNPRHLVRRRGQEARLRCSPMKGHSHVYWYRQLPEEGLKFMVYLQKENIIDESGMPKERFSAEFPKEGPSILRIQQVVRGDSAAYFCASSPLVETQRGDTQYFGPGTRLTVL.

The V gene is TRBV6-6, the J gene TRBJ1-6, with D possibly matching TRBD1 (6 bases). Trimming shortened V by 2 bases and J by 8 bases, and 10 bases separated the two germline ends. Germline V gene lookup returns CDR1 MNHNY and CDR2 SVGAGI (reference sequence). This CDR3 has 14 residues. The CDR3 DNA is TGTGCCAGCAGTTACCGACAGGTGTATTCACCCCTCCACTTT. It translates to CASSYRQVYSPLHF.

The CDR3 here is CASSVTSGRAFEQYF. The CDR3 coding sequence is TGTGCCAGCAGCGTTACTAGCGGGAGGGCCTTCGAGCAGTACTTC. The rearrangement uses TRBV9 and TRBJ2-7; 13 nucleotides line up with TRBD2. This CDR3 spans 15 amino acids. Germline assignment: CDR1 SGDLS and CDR2 YYNGEE. V trimming: 2 bases; J trimming: 6 bases; junction bases outside the gene matches: 5.

The CDR3 spells CASSLSSGYYEQYF. DNA for the CDR3: TGTGCCAGCAGTTTATCTTCGGGGTACTACGAGCAGTACTTC. This chain connects TRBV27 to TRBJ2-7, with TRBD2 as a possible D gene (5 bases). V was trimmed by 0 bases and J by 3 bases, leaving 9 bases between them. CDR1 MNHEY and CDR2 SMNVEV come from the germline V gene (reference sequence). CDR3 length: 14 amino acids.

The chain uses TRBV2 and TRBJ1-4; TRBD1 aligns across 7 bases. CDR1 and CDR2 (germline): SNHLY, FYNNEI. Losses at the gene ends were 8 bases for V and 0 bases for J; bases not matched to a gene: 3. The CDR3 sequence is 14 residues long. The CDR3 reads CASGDRTTNEKLFF. CDR3 DNA: TGTGCCAGCGGGGACAGAACAACTAATGAAAAACTGTTTTTT.

The V call is TRBV7-9, the J call TRBJ2-5; 8 bases map to TRBD2. The CDR3 totals 14 residues. The germline V gene encodes CDR1 SEHNR and CDR2 FQNEAQ (reference sequence). Unmatched junction bases numbered 2, after V lost 5 bases and J lost 0 bases. This chain's CDR3 is CASSRGGYQETQYF. CDR3 coding DNA: TGTGCCAGCAGCCGGGGGGGGTACCAAGAGACCCAGTACTTC. The entire variable domain, with the rest obtained from reference TRBV7-9 and TRBJ2-5, is as follows: DTGVSQNPRHKITKRGQNVTFRCDPISEHNRLYWYRQTLGQGPEFLTYFQNEAQLEKSRLLSDRFSAERPKGSFSTLEIQRTEQGDSAMYLCASSRGGYQETQYFGPGTRLLVL.

Note on this clone: This specimen includes other DNA sequences encoding the same CDR3. The chain has TRBV6-4 and TRBJ1-6; possibly TRBD1 for D (6 bases). Germline V lookup: CDR1 MRHNA, CDR2 SNTAGT. V lost 0 bases and J 10 bases, leaving 13 bases between the germline ends. CDR3 length equals 15 residues. The CDR3 region has the DNA TGTGCCAGCAGTGACTCGGCAGGGGTGGGATCACCCCTCCACTTT. Translated, it gives CASSDSAGVGSPLHF.

The chain couples TRBV29-1 to TRBJ2-5; maybe TRBD1 (5 bases). CDR1 and CDR2 from the germline V gene are SQVTM and ANQGSEA. This CDR3 is built from 14 residues. V was shortened by 1 base and J by 0 bases, with 9 bases between the two germline ends. CDR3 DNA sequence: TGCAGCGTTGAAGGGGGCGGCTACCAAGAGACCCAGTACTTC. Translated: CSVEGGGYQETQYF. The full variable domain, in which reference TRBV29-1 and TRBJ2-5 provide the parts outside the CDR3, is SAVISQKPSRDICQRGTSLTIQCQVDSQVTMMFWYRQQPGQSLTLIATANQGSEATYESGFVIDKFPISRPNLTFSTLTVSNMSPEDSSIYLCSVEGGGYQETQYFGPGTRLLVL.